Presented here are 25 T cell receptor beta chains from one specimen sequenced in a study of CD8 T cells in ankylosing spondylitis (dated by TCRdb to the late 2010s). The paper's findings and limits, for the study overall: A TCR beta motif of several highly homologous amino acid variants appeared characteristic of blood from ankylosing spondylitis patients.

These receptors have no identified antigens. Libraries were built with 5' RACE. TCRdb names Illumina HiSeq 2500 as the instrument used. TCRdb redid the processing of the public reads, applying fastp at Q25 and MiXCR, and retained in-frame beta chains. Entries that share a CDR3 protein sequence are merged under the most common genes and DNA. This sample has fewer than 450,000 distinct CDR3 sequences in its table, and 17% of those were observed once. Approximately 0.97% of the sample rests with the top ten. The sequenced sample consisted of blood, either unsorted or a sorted T cell fraction (not recorded which). These receptors were taken from a male donor with ankylosing spondylitis.

Here the CDR3 reads CASSRARLYGYTF. The CDR3 DNA sequence: TGTGCCAGCAGCCGAGCGAGGCTCTATGGCTACACCTTC. The rearrangement uses TRBV12-3 or TRBV12-4 and TRBJ1-2; no firm D call. The CDR3 runs 13 residues. Trimming took 6 bases from V and 4 from J, leaving 12 bases between them.

In nucleotides, the CDR3 is TGTGCCAGCAGTTCGTCGGCCCCGACCTACGAGCAGTACTTC. This gives the protein CASSSSAPTYEQYF. The genes are TRBV6-5 and TRBJ2-7; D gene unclear. Trimming removed 4 bases at V and 2 bases at J, with 12 bases between. The CDR3 covers 14 residues. In germline, CDR1 is MNHEY, CDR2 SVGAGI.

This clonotype was detected only a few times. The V and J genes are TRBV11-1 and TRBJ2-5, with no clear D. V dropped 4 bases and J dropped 1 base, with 13 bases sitting between them. CDR1 and CDR2 (germline): SGHAT, FQDESV (reference sequence). The CDR3 contains 15 residues. The CDR3 spells CASSSELGIQETQYF. CDR3 nucleotides: TGTGCCAGCAGCTCAGAATTGGGGATCCAAGAGACCCAGTACTTC.

The rearrangement uses TRBV20-1 and TRBJ1-1; perhaps TRBD1 as D (6 bases). This CDR3 comprises 17 residues. Trimming took off 1 base at V and 0 bases at J, with 18 bases between the two ends. Germline CDR1 DFQATT, CDR2 SNEGSKA (reference sequence). The CDR3 coding sequence is TGCAGTGCTAGAGGGACAGCGAACCGAAACATGAACACTGAAGCTTTCTTT. This sequence encodes CSARGTANRNMNTEAFF.

V is TRBV15 and J is TRBJ1-2; D gene ambiguous. Trimming removed 5 bases at V and 3 bases at J, with 10 bases between. The CDR3 extends over 13 amino acids. The germline CDR1 and CDR2 sequences are LNHNV and YYDKDF (reference sequence). The CDR3 DNA reads TGTGCCACCAGCGTCGATGGAGACTATGGCTACACCTTC. The encoded protein is CATSVDGDYGYTF.

In the case of this clonotype: Since the CDR3 does not end with the conserved phenylalanine or tryptophan, this likely comes from a read error. V gene TRBV6-5 combines with J gene TRBJ2-7; D remains ambiguous. The CDR3 is 14 residues long. Trimming removed 2 bases at V and 6 bases at J, with 14 bases between. Germline V lookup: CDR1 MNHEY, CDR2 SVGAGI. CDR3 nucleotides: TGTGCCAGCAGTTACGAACTTGGCGGCTCCGAGCAGTACTAC. Translating it yields CASSYELGGSEQYY.

This clonotype has only a few counts. The J gene is TRBJ2-1, the V gene TRBV19, with 9 positions matching TRBD1. This CDR3 is built from 18 residues. V lost 3 bases to trimming and J lost 8 bases; unmatched junction nucleotides: 17. Germline loops: CDR1 LNHDA, CDR2 SQIVND (reference sequence). The CDR3 DNA reads as TGTGCCAGTAGTATTGGGCCAGGGACAGGGATTATATGGGATGAGCAGTTCTTC. It specifies CASSIGPGTGIIWDEQFF.

J is TRBJ1-1 and V is TRBV12-2. TRBV12-2 constitutes a pseudogene. The CDR3 extends over 12 amino acids. In nucleotides, the CDR3 is TGTGCAAGTCGCTTATTACGGGCTGAAGCTTTCTTT. It translates to CASRLLRAEAFF.

The rearrangement joins TRBV9 to TRBJ2-2; TRBD2 matches 13 bases. The J segment lost 0 bases and the V segment lost 0 bases, leaving 11 bases of the junction unmatched. The CDR3 has 21 amino acids. CDR1 is SGDLS, CDR2 YYNGEE, per germline. CDR3 residues: CASSVGRTGTSGATNTGELFF. The CDR3 region has the DNA TGTGCCAGCAGCGTAGGGCGTACCGGGACTAGCGGGGCAACGAACACCGGGGAGCTGTTTTTT.

The chain combines TRBV6-2 or TRBV6-3 with TRBJ1-5; weak D call: TRBD1 (5 bases). With 2 bases removed from V and 0 bases from J, the gap between germline ends came to 17 bases. Germline V gives CDR1 MNHEY, CDR2 SVGEGT. CDR3 length: 18 amino acids. CDR3 region: CASSYLGAGHYSNQPQHF. Here the CDR3 DNA reads TGTGCCAGCAGTTACCTTGGAGCGGGGCATTATAGCAATCAGCCCCAGCATTTT.

The chain is built from TRBV29-1 and TRBJ2-5; 7 bases fit TRBD1. J was trimmed by 2 bases and V by 7 bases; bases with no gene match: 4. Per germline, CDR1 SQVTM and CDR2 ANQGSEA. The length of the CDR3 is 12 residues. CDR3 DNA sequence: TGCAGCGCCTACAGGGGTCAAGAGACCCAGTACTTC. Its protein is CSAYRGQETQYF.

This rearrangement joins TRBV28 to TRBJ2-3; D gene ambiguous. CDR1 MDHEN and CDR2 SYDVKM come from the germline V gene. The CDR3 has 16 residues. V gave up 5 bases and J gave up 0 bases, with 15 bases separating them. CDR3 coding DNA: TGTGCCAGCAGTCGAAGTCCCCTTACAAGCACAGATACGCAGTATTTT. Translation: CASSRSPLTSTDTQYF.

This clonotype showed up just a few times. The V and J genes are TRBV25-1 and TRBJ1-1; D is ambiguous. CDR3 size: 12 residues. The germline CDR1 and CDR2 sequences are MGHDK and SYGVNS. V lost 8 bases, J lost 1 base, and 8 bases lay in between. CDR3 nucleotides: TGTGCCAGCCGGGGTGGGAACACTGAAGCTTTCTTT. Translating gives CASRGGNTEAFF.

There are many counts of this clonotype. CDR3 nucleotides: TGTGCCAGCAGGGACAGTCCGAACACCGGGGAGCTGTTTTTT. Amino acids: CASRDSPNTGELFF. V is TRBV9 and J is TRBJ2-2; the D gene is possibly TRBD1 (6 bases). CDR1 is SGDLS and CDR2 is YYNGEE in the germline V gene. V shed 5 bases and J shed 0 bases, with 8 bases lying between them. The CDR3 extends over 14 amino acids.

This clonotype was seen a few times. The chain uses TRBV27 and TRBJ1-1, with 10 positions matching TRBD1. CDR1 and CDR2 (germline): MNHEY, SMNVEV (reference sequence). The CDR3 has 16 residues. V was clipped by 2 bases and J by 2 bases; unmatched bases: 5. The CDR3 bases are TGTGCCAGCAGTTTACGGGACAGGGGACTTAACACTGAAGCTTTCTTT. It yields the protein CASSLRDRGLNTEAFF.

The rearrangement links TRBV27 to TRBJ1-2; no firm D call. Between the trimmed V and J ends, which lost 5 bases and 7 bases, there was a span of 17 bases. This CDR3 has 14 amino acids. Germline lookup yields CDR1 MNHEY and CDR2 SMNVEV (reference sequence). CDR3 region: CASSPTRLLGGYTF. The CDR3, as DNA: TGTGCCAGCAGTCCAACGCGGTTACTAGGTGGCTACACCTTC.

The chain is built from TRBV9 and TRBJ1-1, with D uncertain. Germline CDR1 is SGDLS and CDR2 is YYNGEE. V lost 1 base, J lost 3 bases, and 7 bases lay in between. This CDR3 has 13 residues. For the CDR3, the DNA is TGTGCCAGCAGCGTATCTGTCGACACTGAAGCTTTCTTT. Translating gives CASSVSVDTEAFF.

This clonotype has more than one count but fewer than ten. The chain combines TRBV11-2 with TRBJ2-5; perhaps TRBD2 as D (7 bases). Germline V gives CDR1 SGHAT, CDR2 FQNNGV. V lost 1 base and J lost 5, with 14 bases in between. The CDR3 is 15 amino acids. CDR3 in amino acids: CASSLGGGIGETQYF. CDR3 nucleotides: TGTGCCAGCAGCTTAGGGGGGGGCATTGGGGAGACCCAGTACTTC.

This clonotype was seen more than once but under ten times. CDR3 sequence reads: CASSALGEQYF. CDR3 bases: TGTGCCAGCAGTGCCCTGGGTGAGCAGTACTTC. This sequence joins TRBV6-1 and TRBJ2-7; D remains unclear. Germline V gene sequence: CDR1 MNHNS, CDR2 SASEGT. V was pared by 4 bases and J by 7 bases, with 8 bases between. The CDR3 runs to 11 residues.

There are many counts of this clonotype. Germline is not matched at one junction end, which may reflect a read error. The chain uses TRBV29-1 and TRBJ2-5, with D possibly TRBD2 on 5 matching bases. The CDR3 has 12 amino acids. Germline V gives CDR1 SQVTM, CDR2 ANQGSEA. The CDR3 bases are TGCAGCGTTCAAGAGGGCATTGGGACCCAGTACTTC. Translation: CSVQEGIGTQYF.

This clonotype was observed a handful of times. The V call is TRBV6-1, the J call TRBJ1-1; D possibly corresponds to TRBD1 (5 bases). Trimming pared 5 bases from V and 0 bases from J, leaving 13 bases between. The germline V gene has CDR1 MNHNS and CDR2 SASEGT. CDR3 length: 15 residues. The CDR3 nucleotides are TGTGCCAGCAGTCGACAGAGAGAATTGAACACTGAAGCTTTCTTT. Translation gives CASSRQRELNTEAFF.

This clonotype came up a few times. The genes are TRBV10-3 and TRBJ1-1, with D possibly TRBD1 on 5 matching bases. The length of the CDR3 is 13 residues. Trimming took off 10 bases at V and 2 bases at J, with 14 bases between the two ends. Germline CDR1 and CDR2: ENHRY and SYGVKD. The CDR3: CATRGEGNTEAFF. In DNA, the CDR3 is TGTGCCACCCGGGGGGAGGGAAACACTGAAGCTTTCTTT.

This clonotype appeared a few times. The chain links TRBV3-1 to TRBJ2-5; 7 bases map to TRBD1. With 3 bases clipped from V and 2 bases from J, the junction kept 6 bases outside the gene matches. Germline V gene lookup returns CDR1 LGHDT and CDR2 YNNKEL (reference sequence). The CDR3 runs to 15 residues. DNA of the CDR3: TGTGCCAGCAGCCAGACAGGGAAGGAGCAAGAGACCCAGTACTTC. This sequence encodes CASSQTGKEQETQYF.

Ten or more counts support this clonotype. Mismatch with germline at one junction end may stem from a read error. J is TRBJ2-1 and V is TRBV7-2; D might be TRBD1 or TRBD2, each matching 5 bases. CDR3 size: 15 residues. The V gene's germline CDR1 is SGHTA and CDR2 FQGNSA. Here the CDR3 DNA reads TGCGCCAGCAGCTTGGGTGGGGGTAACTACAATGAGCAGTTCTTC. Amino acids: CASSLGGGNYNEQFF.

The rearrangement uses TRBV3-1 and TRBJ2-1, with D unresolved. Germline V gene lookup returns CDR1 LGHDT and CDR2 YNNKEL (reference sequence). CDR3 length equals 11 residues. The V end lost 3 bases, the J end lost 11 bases, and 8 bases lay between the germline ends. The DNA of the CDR3 is TGTGCCAGCAGCCACGCCCGCCAGCAGTTCTTC. As protein: CASSHARQQFF.